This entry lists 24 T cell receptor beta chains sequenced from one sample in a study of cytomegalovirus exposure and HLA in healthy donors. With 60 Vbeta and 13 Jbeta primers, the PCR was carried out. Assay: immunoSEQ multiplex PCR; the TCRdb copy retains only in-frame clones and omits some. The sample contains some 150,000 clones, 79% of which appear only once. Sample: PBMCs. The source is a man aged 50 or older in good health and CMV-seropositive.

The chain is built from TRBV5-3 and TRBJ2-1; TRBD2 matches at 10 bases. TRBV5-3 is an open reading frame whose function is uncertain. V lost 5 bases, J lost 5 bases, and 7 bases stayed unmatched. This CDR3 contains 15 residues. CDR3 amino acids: CARRFGLADDNEQFF. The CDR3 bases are TGTGCCAGAAGGTTTGGACTAGCGGACGACAATGAGCAGTTCTTC.

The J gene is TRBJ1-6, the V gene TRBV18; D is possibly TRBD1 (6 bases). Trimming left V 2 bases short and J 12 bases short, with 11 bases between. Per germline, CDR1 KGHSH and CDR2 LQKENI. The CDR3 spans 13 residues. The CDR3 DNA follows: TGTGCCAGCTCACCAGAAGGGGGTGGACCCCTCCACTTT. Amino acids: CASSPEGGGPLHF.

The CDR3 region has the DNA TGTGCCACCAGCAGAGACGGGACTAGTCGCACCGGGGAGCTGTTTTTT. It specifies CATSRDGTSRTGELFF. The rearrangement uses TRBV15 and TRBJ2-2; 8 bases are shared with TRBD2. Losses at the gene ends were 0 bases for V and 4 bases for J; bases not matched to a gene: 4. Germline-derived CDR1 and CDR2 are LNHNV and YYDKDF (reference sequence). This CDR3 has 16 residues.

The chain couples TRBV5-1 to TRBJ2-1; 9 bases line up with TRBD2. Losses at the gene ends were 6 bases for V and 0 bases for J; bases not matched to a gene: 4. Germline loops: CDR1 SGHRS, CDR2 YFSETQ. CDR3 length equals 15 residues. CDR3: CASTTSGNSYNEQFF. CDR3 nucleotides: TGCGCCAGCACGACTAGCGGAAACTCCTACAATGAGCAGTTCTTC.

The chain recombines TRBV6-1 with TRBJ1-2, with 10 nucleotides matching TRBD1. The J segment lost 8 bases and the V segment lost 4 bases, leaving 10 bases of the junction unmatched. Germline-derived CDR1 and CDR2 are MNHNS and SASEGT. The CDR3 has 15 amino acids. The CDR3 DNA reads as TGTGCCAGCAGTGCATCGATCGGGACAGGGGTGGGCTACACCTTC. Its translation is CASSASIGTGVGYTF.

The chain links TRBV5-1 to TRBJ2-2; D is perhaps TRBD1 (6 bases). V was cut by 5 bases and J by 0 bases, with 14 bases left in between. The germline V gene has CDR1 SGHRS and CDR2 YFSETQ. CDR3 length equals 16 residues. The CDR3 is CASRFTDSANTGELFF. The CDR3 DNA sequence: TGCGCCAGCAGATTCACGGACAGCGCGAACACCGGGGAGCTGTTTTTT.

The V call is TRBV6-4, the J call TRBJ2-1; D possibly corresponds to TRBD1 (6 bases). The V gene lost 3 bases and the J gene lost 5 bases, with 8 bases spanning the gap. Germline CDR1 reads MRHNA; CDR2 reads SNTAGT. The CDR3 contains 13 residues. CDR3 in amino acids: CASSEGQNNEQFF. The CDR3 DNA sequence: TGTGCCAGCAGTGAGGGACAAAACAATGAGCAGTTCTTC.

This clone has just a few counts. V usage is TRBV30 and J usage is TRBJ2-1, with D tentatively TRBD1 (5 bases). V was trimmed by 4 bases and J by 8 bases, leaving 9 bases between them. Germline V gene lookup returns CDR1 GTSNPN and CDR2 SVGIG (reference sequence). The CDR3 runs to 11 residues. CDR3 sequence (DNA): TGTGCCTGGAACAGGTACCATGAGCAGTTCTTC. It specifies CAWNRYHEQFF.

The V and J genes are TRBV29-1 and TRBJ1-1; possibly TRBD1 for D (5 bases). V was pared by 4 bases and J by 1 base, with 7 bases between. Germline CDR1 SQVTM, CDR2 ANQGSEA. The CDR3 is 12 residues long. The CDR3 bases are TGCAGCGTTGGGGGGGGGAACACTGAAGCTTTCTTT. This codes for CSVGGGNTEAFF.

The CDR3 nucleotides are TGTGCCAGCAGCGCCCGGCAAGGGAGGGCATATGAGCAGTTCTTC. Amino acids: CASSARQGRAYEQFF. The chain employs TRBV9 and TRBJ2-1; the match to TRBD2 covers 7 bases. V shed 3 bases and J 8 bases; nucleotides not matched to a gene: 11. CDR3 size: 15 residues. Per germline, CDR1 SGDLS and CDR2 YYNGEE. Full variable domain (outside the CDR3, taken from reference TRBV9 and TRBJ2-1): DSGVTQTPKHLITATGQRVTLRCSPRSGDLSVYWYQQSLDQGLQFLIQYYNGEERAKGNILERFSAQQFPDLHSELNLSSLELGDSALYFCASSARQGRAYEQFFGPGTRLTVL.

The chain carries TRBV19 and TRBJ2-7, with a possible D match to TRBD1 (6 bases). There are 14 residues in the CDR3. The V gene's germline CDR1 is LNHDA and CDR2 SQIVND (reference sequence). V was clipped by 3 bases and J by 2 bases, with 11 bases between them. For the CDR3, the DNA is TGTGCCAGTAGTATGGCCCGGGACACCTACGAGCAGTACTTC. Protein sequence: CASSMARDTYEQYF.

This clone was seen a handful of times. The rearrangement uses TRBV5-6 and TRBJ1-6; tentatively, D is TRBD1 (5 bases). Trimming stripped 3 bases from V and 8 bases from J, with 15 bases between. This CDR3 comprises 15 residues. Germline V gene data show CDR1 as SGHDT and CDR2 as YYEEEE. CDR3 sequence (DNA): TGTGCCAGCAGCTACACTGGGGGACTGGATTCACCCCTCCACTTT. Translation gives CASSYTGGLDSPLHF.

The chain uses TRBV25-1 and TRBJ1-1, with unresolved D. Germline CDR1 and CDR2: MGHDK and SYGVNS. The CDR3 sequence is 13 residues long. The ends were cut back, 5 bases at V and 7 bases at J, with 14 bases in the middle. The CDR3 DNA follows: TGTGCCAGCAGTCCACACAGTATTAGTGAAGCTTTCTTT. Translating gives CASSPHSISEAFF.

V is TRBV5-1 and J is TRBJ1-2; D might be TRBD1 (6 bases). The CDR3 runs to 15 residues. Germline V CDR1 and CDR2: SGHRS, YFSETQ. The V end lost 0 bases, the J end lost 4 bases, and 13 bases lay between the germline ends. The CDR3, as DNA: TGCGCCAGCAGCTTGGGGGTACAGGGTAGCTATGGCTACACCTTC. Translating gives CASSLGVQGSYGYTF.

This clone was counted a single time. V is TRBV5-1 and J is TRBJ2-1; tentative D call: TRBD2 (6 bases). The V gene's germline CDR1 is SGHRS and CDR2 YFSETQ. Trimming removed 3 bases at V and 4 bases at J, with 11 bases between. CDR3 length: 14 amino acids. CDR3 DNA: TGCGCCAGCAGCTGGCGTAGCGGATACAATGAGCAGTTCTTC. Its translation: CASSWRSGYNEQFF.

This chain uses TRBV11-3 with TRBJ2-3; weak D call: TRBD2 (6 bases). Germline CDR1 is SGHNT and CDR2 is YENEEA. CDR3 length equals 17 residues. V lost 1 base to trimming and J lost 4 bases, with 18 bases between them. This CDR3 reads CASSLGRDSGVSDTQYF. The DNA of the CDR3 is TGTGCCAGCAGCTTAGGTCGGGATAGCGGAGTTTCAGATACGCAGTATTTT.

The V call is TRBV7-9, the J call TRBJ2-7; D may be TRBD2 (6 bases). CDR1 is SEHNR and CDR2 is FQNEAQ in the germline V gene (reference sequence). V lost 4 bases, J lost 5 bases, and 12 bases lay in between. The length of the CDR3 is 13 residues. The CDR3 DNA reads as TGTGCCAGCAGCTCCCCATCGGGGGACGAGCAGTACTTC. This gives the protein CASSSPSGDEQYF. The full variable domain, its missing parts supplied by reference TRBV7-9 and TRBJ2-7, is DTGVSQNPRHKITKRGQNVTFRCDPISEHNRLYWYRQTLGQGPEFLTYFQNEAQLEKSRLLSDRFSAERPKGSFSTLEIQRTEQGDSAMYLCASSSPSGDEQYFGPGTRLTVT.

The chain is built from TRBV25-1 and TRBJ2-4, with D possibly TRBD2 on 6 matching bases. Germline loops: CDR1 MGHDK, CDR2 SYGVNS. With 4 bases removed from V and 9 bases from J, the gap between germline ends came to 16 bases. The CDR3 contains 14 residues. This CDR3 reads CASSAHGGASIQYF. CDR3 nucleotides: TGTGCCAGCAGTGCCCACGGAGGGGCTAGCATTCAGTACTTC.

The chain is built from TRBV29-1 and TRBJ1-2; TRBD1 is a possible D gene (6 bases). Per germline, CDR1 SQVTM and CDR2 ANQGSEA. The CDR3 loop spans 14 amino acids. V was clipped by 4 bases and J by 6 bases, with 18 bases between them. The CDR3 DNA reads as TGCAGCGTTGTAAATCTTCGGGACACAGATGGCTACACCTTC. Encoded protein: CSVVNLRDTDGYTF.

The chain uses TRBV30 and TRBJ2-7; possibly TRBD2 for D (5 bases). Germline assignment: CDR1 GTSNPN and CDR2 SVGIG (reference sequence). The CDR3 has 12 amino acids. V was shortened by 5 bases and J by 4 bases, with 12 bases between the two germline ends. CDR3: CAWGGTVYEQYF. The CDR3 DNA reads TGTGCCTGGGGAGGTACCGTTTACGAGCAGTACTTC.

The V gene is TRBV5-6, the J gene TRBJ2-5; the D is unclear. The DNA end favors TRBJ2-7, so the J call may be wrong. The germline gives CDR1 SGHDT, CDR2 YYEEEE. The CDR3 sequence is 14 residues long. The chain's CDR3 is CASSLFGGAYEQYF. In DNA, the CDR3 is TGTGCCAGCAGCTTGTTTGGCGGAGCCTACGAGCAGTACTTC.

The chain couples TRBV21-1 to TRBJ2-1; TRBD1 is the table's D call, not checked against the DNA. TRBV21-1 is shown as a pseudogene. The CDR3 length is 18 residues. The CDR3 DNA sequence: TGTGCCAGCAGCAAAGCGCTTCACTATGCAGGGGGCATCGATGAGCAGTTCTTC. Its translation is CASSKALHYAGGIDEQFF.

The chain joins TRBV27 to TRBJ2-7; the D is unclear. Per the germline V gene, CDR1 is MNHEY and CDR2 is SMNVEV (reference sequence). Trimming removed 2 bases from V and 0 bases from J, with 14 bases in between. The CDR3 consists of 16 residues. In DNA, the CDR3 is TGTGCCAGCAGTTTAAAGTCTGCCCAGATCTCCTACGAGCAGTACTTC. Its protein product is CASSLKSAQISYEQYF.

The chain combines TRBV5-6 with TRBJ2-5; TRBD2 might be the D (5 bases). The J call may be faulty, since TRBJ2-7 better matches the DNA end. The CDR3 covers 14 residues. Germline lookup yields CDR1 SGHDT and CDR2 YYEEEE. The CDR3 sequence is CASSLPGIGYEQYF. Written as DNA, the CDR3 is TGTGCCAGCAGCTTACCGGGAATAGGGTACGAGCAGTACTTC.